Following are 21 T cell receptor beta chains from one sample sequenced in a study of T cell changes during pregnancy in multiple sclerosis. TCRdb keeps only in-frame clones here, not all; method: immunoSEQ multiplex PCR. The table has 18,000 or so clones, about nine tenths seen once. The material sequenced was CD8+ T cells from peripheral blood mononuclear cells, taken in the second trimester of pregnancy. Every receptor here comes from a female donor in good health, enrolled as a control in a pregnancy study.

Only one count was recorded for this clone. J is TRBJ1-5 and V is TRBV27, with D perhaps matching TRBD1 (5 bases). This CDR3 region has 16 residues. V was pared by 5 bases and J by 1 base, with 15 bases between. CDR1 is MNHEY and CDR2 is SMNVEV in the germline V gene (reference sequence). The CDR3 DNA is TGTGCCAGCAGTCCTCAGGGAGGTGGAAGCAATCAGCCCCAGCATTTT. This translates into CASSPQGGGSNQPQHF.

The chain uses TRBV19 and TRBJ2-3; possible D gene TRBD2, 6 bases. The ends were cut back, 1 base at V and 6 bases at J, with 14 bases in the middle. Per the germline V gene, CDR1 is LNHDA and CDR2 is SQIVND (reference sequence). The CDR3 extends over 15 amino acids. CDR3 in amino acids: CASSIGQGGVDTQYF. The CDR3 bases are TGTGCCAGTAGTATAGGCCAAGGCGGGGTGGATACGCAGTATTTT.

The J gene is TRBJ2-7, the V gene TRBV7-9, with D possibly TRBD2 on 7 matching bases. Trimming took 6 bases from V and 2 from J, leaving 14 bases between them. The CDR3 is 14 amino acids. CDR1 and CDR2 (germline): SEHNR, FQNEAQ (reference sequence). Here the CDR3 reads CASSPRGAPYEQYF. The CDR3 DNA reads TGTGCCAGCAGTCCACGGGGGGCCCCCTACGAGCAGTACTTC. Combining the CDR3 with reference TRBV7-9 and TRBJ2-7 gives the whole variable domain DTGVSQNPRHKITKRGQNVTFRCDPISEHNRLYWYRQTLGQGPEFLTYFQNEAQLEKSRLLSDRFSAERPKGSFSTLEIQRTEQGDSAMYLCASSPRGAPYEQYFGPGTRLTVT.

The chain is built from TRBV6-5 and TRBJ1-5; D gene ambiguous. Germline V gene data show CDR1 as MNHEY and CDR2 as SVGAGI. The CDR3 runs 13 residues. V shed 8 bases and J shed 7 bases, with 15 bases lying between them. The CDR3 sequence is CASYEGNGQPQHF. The CDR3, as DNA: TGTGCCAGCTACGAGGGAAATGGCCAGCCCCAGCATTTT.

The count of this clone is one. The chain employs TRBV11-2 and TRBJ1-2, with D possibly being TRBD1 (5 bases). Germline CDR1 and CDR2: SGHAT and FQNNGV. Trimming stripped 6 bases from V and 4 bases from J, with 12 bases between. The CDR3 is made up of 13 amino acids. The CDR3 bases are TGTGCCAGCAGTCCTGGGGGGGGCTATGGCTACACCTTC. The encoded protein is CASSPGGGYGYTF.

This clone showed up just once. The germline gene is not matched at one end of the junction; a read error may be the cause. V gene TRBV7-7 combines with J gene TRBJ1-3; no firm D call. The CDR3 is 13 amino acids. In germline, CDR1 is SSHAT, CDR2 FNYEAQ (reference sequence). CDR3 DNA: TGTGCTAGCAGCTTAATACTGGGAGACACCATATATTTT. Encoded protein: CASSLILGDTIYF.

This chain connects TRBV27 to TRBJ1-1; D not resolved. Trimming pared 6 bases from V and 5 bases from J, leaving 10 bases between. The CDR3 covers 12 residues. Germline-derived CDR1 and CDR2 are MNHEY and SMNVEV (reference sequence). CDR3 sequence (DNA): TGTGCCAGCAGGGATCGCGGGACTGAAGCTTTCTTT. Protein sequence: CASRDRGTEAFF.

The rearrangement joins TRBV6-5 to TRBJ2-1; D might be TRBD2 (6 bases). Trimming left V 3 bases short and J 2 bases short, with 8 bases between. Germline V gene lookup returns CDR1 MNHEY and CDR2 SVGAGI. The CDR3 sequence is 14 residues long. Written as DNA, the CDR3 is TGTGCCAGCAGTTATACGGGGGCCTACAATGAGCAGTTCTTC. Protein: CASSYTGAYNEQFF.

The chain uses TRBV27 and TRBJ1-2; a possible D gene is TRBD1 (5 bases). CDR1 and CDR2 (germline): MNHEY, SMNVEV (reference sequence). The CDR3 is made up of 14 amino acids. Trimming took 5 bases from V and 0 from J, leaving 10 bases between them. The DNA for the CDR3 is TGTGCCAGCAGTCCGCGACAGACTAACTATGGCTACACCTTC. Translated, it gives CASSPRQTNYGYTF.

CDR3 sequence: CASRVAYNTEAFF. The CDR3 nucleotides read TGTGCCAGTAGGGTTGCCTATAACACTGAAGCTTTCTTT. The chain combines TRBV19 with TRBJ1-1; D is undetermined. Trimming shortened V by 6 bases and J by 2 bases, and 10 bases separated the two germline ends. CDR3 length: 13 residues. Germline lookup yields CDR1 LNHDA and CDR2 SQIVND (reference sequence).

This chain links TRBV2 with TRBJ2-7, with TRBD2 matching 11 bases. J was trimmed by 2 bases and V by 5 bases; bases with no gene match: 11. Germline V gene lookup returns CDR1 SNHLY and CDR2 FYNNEI. This CDR3 comprises 17 residues. The CDR3 reads CASSTLWGLADTYEQYF. Written as DNA, the CDR3 is TGTGCCAGCAGTACACTGTGGGGACTAGCGGATACCTACGAGCAGTACTTC.

This clone occurred a few times. V gene TRBV19 combines with J gene TRBJ2-1; TRBD2 agrees at 7 bases. Per germline, CDR1 LNHDA and CDR2 SQIVND (reference sequence). The CDR3 has 15 residues. Trimming took 3 bases from V and 3 from J; bases not matched to a gene: 5. In nucleotides, the CDR3 is TGTGCCAGTAGTATGCAGGCTAGCGGCTACAATGAGCAGTTCTTC. Encoded protein: CASSMQASGYNEQFF.

The chain couples TRBV5-1 to TRBJ1-4, with 9 bases aligning to TRBD1. V gave up 0 bases and J gave up 7 bases; unmatched junction bases: 4. Germline CDR1 and CDR2: SGHRS and YFSETQ. This CDR3 spans 15 amino acids. Written as DNA, the CDR3 is TGCGCCAGCAGCTTGGAGGGACAGGGACGTGAAAAACTGTTTTTT. It translates to CASSLEGQGREKLFF.

The rearrangement joins TRBV6-4 to TRBJ1-1; maybe TRBD1 (6 bases). V gave up 6 bases and J gave up 1 base, with 12 bases separating them. CDR1 MRHNA and CDR2 SNTAGT come from the germline V gene. This CDR3 has 14 residues. The CDR3 DNA reads as TGTGCCAGCAGCAAGACAGGAGAGAACACTGAAGCTTTCTTT. This encodes CASSKTGENTEAFF.

This rearrangement joins TRBV19 to TRBJ1-2, with TRBD1 matching over 7 bases. The CDR3 loop spans 13 amino acids. J lost 8 bases, V lost 4 bases, and 7 bases had no gene match. Germline CDR1 and CDR2: LNHDA and SQIVND (reference sequence). In DNA, the CDR3 is TGTGCCAGTAGTACGCAGGGGGGCGGCGGCTACACCTTC. Translated: CASSTQGGGGYTF.

The chain has TRBV19 and TRBJ1-1; D uncertain. Germline CDR1 and CDR2: LNHDA and SQIVND (reference sequence). The CDR3 is 14 residues long. Trimming left V 7 bases short and J 0 bases short, with 12 bases between. In DNA, the CDR3 is TGTGCCAGTATGGAGGGTAGGATGAACACTGAAGCTTTCTTT. It specifies CASMEGRMNTEAFF.

CDR3 residues: CASAFDEPSQYF. The CDR3 DNA follows: TGTGCCAGCGCCTTCGATGAGCCATCACAGTACTTC. The J gene is TRBJ2-5, the V gene TRBV7-9, with D unclear. The CDR3 covers 12 residues. Between the trimmed V and J ends, which lost 8 bases and 11 bases, there was a span of 18 bases. CDR1 is SEHNR and CDR2 is FQNEAQ in the germline V gene (reference sequence).

The chain employs TRBV11-2 and TRBJ1-5, with 8 positions matching TRBD1. Germline loops: CDR1 SGHAT, CDR2 FQNNGV. The CDR3 extends over 14 amino acids. Losses at the gene ends were 2 bases for V and 6 bases for J; bases not matched to a gene: 3. Written as DNA, the CDR3 is TGTGCCAGCAGCTTACAAACAGGGGGTCAGCCCCAGCATTTT. Protein: CASSLQTGGQPQHF.

By sample share, this clone is medium-sized. The chain is built from TRBV6-4 and TRBJ1-1, with D possibly being TRBD1 (6 bases). The CDR3 spans 14 residues. The V and J ends lost 5 bases and 7 bases respectively, with 17 bases between them. Germline CDR1 and CDR2: MRHNA and SNTAGT. In DNA form, the CDR3 reads TGTGCCAGCAGTCCTTCAGGGGAGAAGAATGAAGCTTTCTTT. This translates into CASSPSGEKNEAFF.

This chain uses TRBV7-6 with TRBJ2-7, with 7 bases identical to TRBD2. The CDR3 is 13 amino acids. The germline V gene has CDR1 SGHVS and CDR2 FNYEAQ. Unmatched junction bases numbered 1, after V lost 1 base and J lost 4 bases. The CDR3 loop reads CASSLGAGYEQYF. Written as DNA, the CDR3 is TGTGCCAGCAGCTTAGGAGCGGGGTACGAGCAGTACTTC. Full variable domain (outside the CDR3, taken from reference TRBV7-6 and TRBJ2-7): GAGVSQSPRYKVTKRGQDVALRCDPISGHVSLYWYRQALGQGPEFLTYFNYEAQQDKSGLPNDRFSAERPEGSISTLTIQRTEQRDSAMYRCASSLGAGYEQYFGPGTRLTVT.

The genes are TRBV19 and TRBJ1-6, with TRBD1 identical over 8 bases. In germline, CDR1 is LNHDA, CDR2 SQIVND (reference sequence). With V trimmed by 4 bases and J by 8 bases, 1 base remained unmatched. The CDR3 runs to 13 residues. Here the CDR3 reads CASSRDRYSPLHF. The CDR3 DNA sequence: TGTGCCAGTAGTAGGGACAGGTATTCACCCCTCCACTTT.